These T cell receptor beta chains were read from a single sample in a study of cytomegalovirus exposure and HLA in healthy donors. Clones were read by immunoSEQ multiplex PCR, and TCRdb kept only the in-frame ones, dropping some. The repertoire holds 200,000 to 250,000 clones, with less than 85% as singletons. Sequenced sample: PBMCs. The receptors were gathered from a woman between 18 and 29 years old in good health and CMV-seronegative. Each CDR3 is given with its conserved first and last residue. The order of the fields is D gene, J gene, clone size, V gene, CDR3 DNA, CDR3 protein. D genes are given only for firm matches. The listing skips clone size in some rows; elsewhere it reads once, few, many or a size class.

- TRBJ1-6 - TRBV28 TGTGCCACCACAGAGCGGGGGTCACCCCTCCACTTT CATTERGSPLHF
TRBD1 TRBJ2-1 - TRBV7-3 TGTGCCAGCAGCTTAGCCCGGGACAGCTACAATGAGCAGTTCTTC CASSLARDSYNEQFF
- TRBJ2-1 - TRBV30 TGTGCCTGGAGTGGGAGTTACAATGAGCAGTTCTTC CAWSGSYNEQFF
TRBD1 TRBJ1-5 once TRBV27 TGTGCCAGCAGACCTATGACAGGGTACAATCAGCCCCAGCATTTT CASRPMTGYNQPQHF
- TRBJ2-3 - TRBV5-1 TGCGCCAGCAGCCCCCGTGGAGGCACAGATACGCAGTATTTT CASSPRGGTDTQYF
TRBD1 TRBJ2-1 - TRBV11-3 TGTGCCAGCAGCTTAGATGGACAGGGAACAAGGGAGCAGTTCTTC CASSLDGQGTREQFF
TRBD2 TRBJ2-5 - TRBV29-1 TGCAGCGCCTTGGGACTAGCGGGAGAAGAGACCCAGTACTTC CSALGLAGEETQYF
TRBD2 TRBJ2-3 - TRBV4-2 TGTGCCAGCAGCCAAGATCAGGATTCCGGGCGGGGGAATGCAGATACGCAGTATTTT CASSQDQDSGRGNADTQYF
TRBD1 TRBJ1-2 - TRBV6-1 TGTGCCAGCACGGACAGGGTCCCCACTATCTATGGCTACACCTTC CASTDRVPTIYGYTF
- TRBJ2-7 - TRBV7-3 TGTGCCAGCAGCCCCAGTGGGTCCTACGAGCAGTACTTC CASSPSGSYEQYF
- TRBJ1-1 - TRBV6-5 TGTGCCAGCAGTTACAGAACAGGGACTAAAGCTTTCTTT CASSYRTGTKAFF
- TRBJ2-3 - TRBV11-2 TGTGCCAGCAGCCTCCCCGGTCGCGTTTCCAGCACAGATACGCAGTATTTT CASSLPGRVSSTDTQYF
- TRBJ1-1 - TRBV6-4 TGTGCCAGCAGTGACTCCGGGACTCCCGAAGCTTTCTTT CASSDSGTPEAFF
- TRBJ1-2 - TRBV6-1 TGTGCCAGCAGTGAAGCTGGCTACTATGGCTACACCTTC CASSEAGYYGYTF
TRBD2 TRBJ2-1 - TRBV5-1 TGCGCCAGCGCGGGGACTACCACGTCCTCCTACAATGAGCAGTTCTTC CASAGTTTSSYNEQFF